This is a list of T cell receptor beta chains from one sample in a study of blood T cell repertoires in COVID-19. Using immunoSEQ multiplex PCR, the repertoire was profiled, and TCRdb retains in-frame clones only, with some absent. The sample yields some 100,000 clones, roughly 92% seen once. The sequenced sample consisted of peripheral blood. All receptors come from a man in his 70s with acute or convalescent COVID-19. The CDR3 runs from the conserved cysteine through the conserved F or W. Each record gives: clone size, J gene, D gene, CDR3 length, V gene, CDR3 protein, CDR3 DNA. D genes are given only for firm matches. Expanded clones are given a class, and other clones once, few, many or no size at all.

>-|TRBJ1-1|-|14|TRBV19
CASSLRGMNTEAFF
TGTGCCAGTAGCCTCAGGGGAATGAACACTGAAGCTTTCTTT
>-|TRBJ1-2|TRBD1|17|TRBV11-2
CASSLAQYRGLGYGYTF
TGTGCCAGCAGCCTCGCCCAATACAGGGGGTTAGGATATGGCTACACCTTC
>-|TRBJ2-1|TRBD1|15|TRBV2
CASARDSFSYNEQFF
TGTGCCAGCGCCAGGGACAGCTTCTCCTACAATGAGCAGTTCTTC
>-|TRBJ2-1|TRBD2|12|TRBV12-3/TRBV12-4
CASGGVYNEQFF
TGTGCCAGCGGGGGGGTTTACAATGAGCAGTTCTTC
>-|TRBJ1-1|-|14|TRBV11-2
CASSLDRGGTEVFF
TGTGCCAGCAGCTTAGATAGGGGGGGCACTGAAGTTTTCTTT
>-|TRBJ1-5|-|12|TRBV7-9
CASSFGNEPQHF
TGTGCCAGCAGCTTCGGGAATGAGCCCCAGCATTTT
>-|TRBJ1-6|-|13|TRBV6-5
CASRGLGGIALHF
TGTGCCAGCAGGGGACTGGGCGGTATCGCCCTCCACTTT
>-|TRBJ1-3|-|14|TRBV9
CASSVSTAGNTIYF
TGTGCCAGCAGCGTTTCGACAGCTGGAAACACCATATATTTT
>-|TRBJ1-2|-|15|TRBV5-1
CASSFSGTTNYGYTF
TGCGCCAGCAGCTTCTCCGGGACAACAAACTATGGCTACACCTTC
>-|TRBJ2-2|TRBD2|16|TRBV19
CASSILAGGPTGELFF
TGTGCCAGTAGTATACTAGCGGGAGGGCCAACAGGGGAGCTGTTTTTT
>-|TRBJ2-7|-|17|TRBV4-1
CASSQVRVSGVFYEQYF
TGCGCCAGCAGCCAAGTACGAGTTTCGGGAGTATTCTACGAGCAGTACTTC
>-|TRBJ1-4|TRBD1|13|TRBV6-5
CASSPGQGEKLFF
TGTGCCAGCAGCCCCGGACAGGGTGAAAAACTGTTTTTT
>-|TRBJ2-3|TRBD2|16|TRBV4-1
CASSQVLAGDTDTQYF
TGCGCCAGCAGCCAAGTTCTAGCGGGGGACACAGATACGCAGTATTTT
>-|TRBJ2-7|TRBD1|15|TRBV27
CASSLVGQVPYEQYF
TGTGCCAGCAGTTTGGTGGGACAGGTCCCCTACGAGCAGTACTTC
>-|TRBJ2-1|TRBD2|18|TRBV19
CASSIAGLAGIFYNEQFF
TGTGCCAGTAGTATCGCCGGACTAGCGGGAATCTTCTACAATGAGCAGTTCTTC
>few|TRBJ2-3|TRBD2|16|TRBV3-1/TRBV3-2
CASSHVAGGRSDTQYF
TGTGCCAGCAGCCATGTAGCGGGAGGAAGGTCAGATACGCAGTATTTT
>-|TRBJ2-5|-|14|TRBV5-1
CASSLAGMQETQYF
TGCGCCAGCAGCTTGGCAGGTATGCAAGAGACCCAGTACTTC
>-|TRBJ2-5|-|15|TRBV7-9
CASPGNGLPGETQYF
TGTGCCAGCCCGGGTAACGGTCTCCCGGGAGAGACCCAGTACTTC
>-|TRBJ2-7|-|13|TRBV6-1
CASSEALIYEQYF
TGTGCCAGCAGTGAAGCGCTAATCTACGAGCAGTACTTC
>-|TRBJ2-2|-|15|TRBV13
CASSIRLGDTGELFF
TGTGCCAGCAGCATCCGACTAGGCGACACCGGGGAGCTGTTTTTT
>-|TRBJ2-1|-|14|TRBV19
CASSQGGSYNEQFF
TGTGCCAGTTCCCAGGGGGGATCTTACAATGAGCAGTTCTTC
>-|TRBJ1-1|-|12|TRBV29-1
CSGRGRDTEAFF
TGCAGCGGCCGAGGGCGGGACACTGAAGCTTTCTTT
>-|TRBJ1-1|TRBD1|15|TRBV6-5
CASSPQGARNTEAFF
TGTGCCAGCAGTCCCCAGGGGGCTAGGAACACTGAAGCTTTCTTT
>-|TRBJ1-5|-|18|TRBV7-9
CASSLGPPVGRVNQPQHF
TGTGCCAGCAGCTTGGGGCCTCCAGTGGGTAGGGTCAATCAGCCCCAGCATTTT
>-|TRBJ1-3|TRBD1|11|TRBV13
CASSLRDRLYF
TGTGCCAGCAGCTTACGGGACAGATTATATTTT